Detailed here is one TCR beta chain. Its specificity is unknown. Quantitative 5'-RACE with molecular barcodes generated TCR beta libraries. TCRdb re-derived calls from the 5' RACE reads in MiXCR, one entry per CDR3 protein. The sample yields approximately 140,000 distinct CDR3 sequences, around two fifths seen once. V dropped 10 bases and J dropped 3; count of bases not matched to a gene: 5. Germline-derived CDR1 and CDR2 are ENHRY and SYGVKD. CDR3 length: 13 amino acids. The sample originates from a study of CD8 T cells in ankylosing spondylitis. Study results and caveats: Earlier studies detected some motif variants in reactive arthritis synovial fluid and blood. CD8+ by phenotype, disease-linked clones were relatively rare in peripheral blood. Seemingly characteristic of ankylosing spondylitis blood was a TCR beta motif consisting of under ten highly homologous variants.

This rearrangement joins TRBV10-3 to TRBJ1-1, with 10 bases identical to TRBD1. The TCR comes from a male donor with ankylosing spondylitis. Sequencing used synovial fluid, either unsorted or a sorted T cell fraction (not recorded which). CDR3 in DNA: TGTGCCACCAGGACAGGGGGGTACACTGAAGCTTTCTTT. It encodes CATRTGGYTEAFF.